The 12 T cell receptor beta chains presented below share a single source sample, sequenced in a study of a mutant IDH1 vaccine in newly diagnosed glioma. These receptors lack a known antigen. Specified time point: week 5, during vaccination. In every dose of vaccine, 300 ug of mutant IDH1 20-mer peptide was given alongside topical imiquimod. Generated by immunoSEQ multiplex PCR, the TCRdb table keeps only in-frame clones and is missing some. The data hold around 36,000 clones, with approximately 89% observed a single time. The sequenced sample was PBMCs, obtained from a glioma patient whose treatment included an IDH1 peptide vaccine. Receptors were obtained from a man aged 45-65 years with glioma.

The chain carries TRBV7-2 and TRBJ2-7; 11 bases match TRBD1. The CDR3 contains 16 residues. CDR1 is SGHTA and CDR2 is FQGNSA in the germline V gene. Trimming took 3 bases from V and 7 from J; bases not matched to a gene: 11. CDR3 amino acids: CASSFWTGGPLGEQYF. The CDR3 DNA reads TGTGCCAGCAGCTTCTGGACAGGGGGCCCCCTGGGAGAGCAGTACTTC.

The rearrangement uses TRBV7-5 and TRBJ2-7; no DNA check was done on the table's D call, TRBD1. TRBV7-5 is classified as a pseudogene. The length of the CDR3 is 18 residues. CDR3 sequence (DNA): TGTGCCAGATTCCTACCCACACTCGACAGGGCCTTAACCTACGAGCAGTACTTC. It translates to CARFLPTLDRALTYEQYF.

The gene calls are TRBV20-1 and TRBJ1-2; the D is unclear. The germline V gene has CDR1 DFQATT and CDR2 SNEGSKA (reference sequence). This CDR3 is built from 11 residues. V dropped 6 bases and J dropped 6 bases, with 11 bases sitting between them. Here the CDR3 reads CSASTVNGYTF. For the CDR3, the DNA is TGCAGTGCCTCTACAGTAAATGGCTACACCTTC.

The CDR3 DNA reads as TGTGCCAGCAGCCCTGGACAGGGCGAGAACACTGAAGCTTTCTTT. Encoded protein: CASSPGQGENTEAFF. The rearrangement links TRBV5-5 to TRBJ1-1; 8 bases map to TRBD1. The CDR3 runs to 15 residues. The ends lost 4 bases at V and 1 base at J; junction bases unmatched: 6. Germline V lookup: CDR1 SGHKS, CDR2 YYEKEE (reference sequence).

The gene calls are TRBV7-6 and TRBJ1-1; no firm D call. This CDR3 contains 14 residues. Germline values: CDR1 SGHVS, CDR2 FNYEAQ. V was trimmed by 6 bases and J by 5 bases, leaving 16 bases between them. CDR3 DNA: TGTGCCAGCAGTCTGAACGGGGTGAGGACTGAAGCTTTCTTT. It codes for CASSLNGVRTEAFF.

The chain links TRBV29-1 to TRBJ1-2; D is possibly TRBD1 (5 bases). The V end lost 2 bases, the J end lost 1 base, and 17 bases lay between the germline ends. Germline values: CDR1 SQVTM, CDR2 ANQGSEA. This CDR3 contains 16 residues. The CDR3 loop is CSVEPSGGPFNYGYTF. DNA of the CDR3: TGCAGCGTTGAACCCTCGGGGGGACCGTTTAACTATGGCTACACCTTC.

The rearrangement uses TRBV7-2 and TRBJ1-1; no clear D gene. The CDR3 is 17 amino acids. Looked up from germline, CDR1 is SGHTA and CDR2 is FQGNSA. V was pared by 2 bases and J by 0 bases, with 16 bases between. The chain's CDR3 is CASSLKVAELMNTEAFF. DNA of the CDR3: TGTGCCAGCAGCTTAAAGGTGGCAGAGCTTATGAACACTGAAGCTTTCTTT.

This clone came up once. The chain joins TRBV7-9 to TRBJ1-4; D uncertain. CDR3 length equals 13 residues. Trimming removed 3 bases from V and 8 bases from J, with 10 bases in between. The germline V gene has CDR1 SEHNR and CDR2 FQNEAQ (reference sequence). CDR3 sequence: CASSFRAGEKLFF. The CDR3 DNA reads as TGTGCCAGCAGCTTTAGGGCGGGCGAAAAACTGTTTTTT.

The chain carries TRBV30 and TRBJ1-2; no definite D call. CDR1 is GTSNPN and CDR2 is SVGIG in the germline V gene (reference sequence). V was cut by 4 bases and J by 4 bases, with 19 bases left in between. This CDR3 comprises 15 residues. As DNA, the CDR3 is TGTGCCTGGAAAAGGCGTAACCTCTCCTCCTATGGCTACACCTTC. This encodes CAWKRRNLSSYGYTF. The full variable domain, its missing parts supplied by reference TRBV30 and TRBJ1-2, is SQTIHQWPATLVQPVGSPLSLECTVEGTSNPNLYWYRQAAGRGLQLLFYSVGIGQISSEVPQNLSASRPQDRQFILSSKKLLLSDSGFYLCAWKRRNLSSYGYTFGSGTRLTVV.

The CDR3 protein is CASSVTGKANYGYTF. Written as DNA, the CDR3 is TGTGCCAGTAGTGTGACAGGGAAAGCTAACTATGGCTACACCTTC. The V gene is TRBV19, the J gene TRBJ1-2; 7 bases are a match to TRBD1. This CDR3 region has 15 residues. Germline values: CDR1 LNHDA, CDR2 SQIVND (reference sequence). Germline trimming cut 5 bases from V and 0 bases from J; bases unmatched to any gene: 6.

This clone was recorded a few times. The CDR3 sequence is CASSEGPGTQNEQYF. The CDR3 DNA reads as TGCGCCAGCAGTGAGGGCCCGGGTACCCAAAACGAGCAGTACTTC. The chain links TRBV10-1 to TRBJ2-7; D is undetermined. Germline CDR1 and CDR2: WNHNN and SYGVQD (reference sequence). Trimming removed 2 bases from V and 5 bases from J, with 16 bases in between. The CDR3 has 15 residues.

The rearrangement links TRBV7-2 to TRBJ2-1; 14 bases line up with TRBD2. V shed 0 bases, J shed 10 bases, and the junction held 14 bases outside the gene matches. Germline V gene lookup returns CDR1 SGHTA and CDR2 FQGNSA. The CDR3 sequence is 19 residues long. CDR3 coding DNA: TGTGCCAGCAGCTTAGCAGGAAGACTAGCGGGAGGGCCGGGGGTCGAGCAGTTCTTC. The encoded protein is CASSLAGRLAGGPGVEQFF. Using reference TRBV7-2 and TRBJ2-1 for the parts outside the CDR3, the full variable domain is GAGVSQSPSNKVTEKGKDVELRCDPISGHTALYWYRQSLGQGLEFLIYFQGNSAPDKSGLPSDRFSAERTGGSVSTLTIQRTQQEDSAVYLCASSLAGRLAGGPGVEQFFGPGTRLTVL.